The sequence of this T cell receptor beta chain was determined in a study of blood T cell repertoires in COVID-19. Background on the study: The study drew acute and convalescent COVID-19 samples from the United States, Italy and Spain. Sources were T cells, B-cell-depleted T cells, or PBMCs; the material itself was cDNA or gDNA.

This clone appeared once. Original data processing: Using reference gene primer amplification, nucleated cell counts were estimated. TCRdb's table, derived via immunoSEQ multiplex PCR, lists solely in-frame clones and lacks some. Clone size and the V and J calls come from that table; the DNA yielded D and trimming. This repertoire shows about 50,000 clones, approximately 91% found once; its top ten account for approximately 3%. The CDR3 covers 14 residues. V gave up 0 bases and J gave up 7 bases, with 15 bases separating them. The V gene's germline CDR1 is GTSNPN and CDR2 SVGIG (reference sequence). The clonotype was recovered from a human donor in a cohort sampled during active COVID-19. Sequenced: peripheral blood. This sequence joins TRBV30 and TRBJ2-5, with a weak D call TRBD1 (6 bases). This CDR3 is CAWSVEWGPATQYF. CDR3 DNA sequence: TGTGCCTGGAGTGTGGAATGGGGGCCCGCGACCCAGTACTTC.